This T cell receptor (beta chain) is drawn from a study of immune cell composition in non-small cell lung cancer. In this sample, this clone turned up a few times. Germline V CDR1 and CDR2: SGHRS, YFSETQ. V was pared by 5 bases and J by 6 bases, with 8 bases of the junction left unmatched. The CDR3 length is 14 residues. Some clones are missing from TCRdb's copy, which holds only in-frame ones; the method was immunoSEQ multiplex PCR. The repertoire holds about 4,900 clones, around 80% seen once, with about 11% in the top ten. The sequenced sample consisted of lung tumor tissue. The V call is TRBV5-1, the J call TRBJ2-1; 7 bases fit TRBD2. This sequence originates from a human donor with non-small cell lung cancer. Here the CDR3 DNA reads TGCGCCAGCAGGGAGGGTGGACTAGTCAATGAGCAGTTCTTC. Protein product: CASREGGLVNEQFF.